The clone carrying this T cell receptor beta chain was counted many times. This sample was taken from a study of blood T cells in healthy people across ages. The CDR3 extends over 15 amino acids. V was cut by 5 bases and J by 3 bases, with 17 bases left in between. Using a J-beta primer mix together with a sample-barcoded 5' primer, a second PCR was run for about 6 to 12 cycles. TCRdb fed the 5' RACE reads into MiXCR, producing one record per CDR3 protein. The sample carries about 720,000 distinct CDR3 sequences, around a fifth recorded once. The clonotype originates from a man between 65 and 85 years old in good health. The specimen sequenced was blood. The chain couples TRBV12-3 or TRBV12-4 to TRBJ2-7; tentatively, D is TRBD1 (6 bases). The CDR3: CASSDPGHGIYEQYF. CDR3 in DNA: TGTGCCAGCAGTGACCCGGGACATGGCATCTACGAGCAGTACTTC.